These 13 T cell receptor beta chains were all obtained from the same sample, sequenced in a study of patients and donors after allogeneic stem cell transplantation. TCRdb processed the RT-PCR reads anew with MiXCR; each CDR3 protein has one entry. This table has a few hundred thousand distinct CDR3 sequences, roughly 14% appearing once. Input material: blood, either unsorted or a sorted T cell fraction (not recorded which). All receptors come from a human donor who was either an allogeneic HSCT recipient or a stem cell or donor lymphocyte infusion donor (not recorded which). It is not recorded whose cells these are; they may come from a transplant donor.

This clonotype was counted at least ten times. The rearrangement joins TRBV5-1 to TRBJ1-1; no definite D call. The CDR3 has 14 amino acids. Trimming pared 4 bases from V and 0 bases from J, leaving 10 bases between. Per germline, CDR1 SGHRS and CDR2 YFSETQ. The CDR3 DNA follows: TGCGCCAGCAGCCGTGACGGGATGAACACTGAAGCTTTCTTT. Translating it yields CASSRDGMNTEAFF. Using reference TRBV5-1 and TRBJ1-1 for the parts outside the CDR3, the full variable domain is KAGVTQTPRYLIKTRGQQVTLSCSPISGHRSVSWYQQTPGQGLQFLFEYFSETQRNKGNFPGRFSGRQFSNSRSEMNVSTLELGDSALYLCASSRDGMNTEAFFGQGTRLTVV.

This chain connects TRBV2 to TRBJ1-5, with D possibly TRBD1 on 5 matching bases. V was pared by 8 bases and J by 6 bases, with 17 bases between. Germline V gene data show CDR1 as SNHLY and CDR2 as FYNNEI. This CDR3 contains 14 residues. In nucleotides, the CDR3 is TGTGCCAGCGGGGGTGGGGGTCTGACTCAGCCCCAGCATTTT. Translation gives CASGGGGLTQPQHF.

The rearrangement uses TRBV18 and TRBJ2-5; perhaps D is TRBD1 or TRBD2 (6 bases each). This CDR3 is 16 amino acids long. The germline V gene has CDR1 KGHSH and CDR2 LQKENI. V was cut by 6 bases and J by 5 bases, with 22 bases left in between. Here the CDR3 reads CASSASPGGGGETQYF. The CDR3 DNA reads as TGTGCCAGCTCGGCGTCCCCCGGCGGAGGGGGGGAGACCCAGTACTTC.

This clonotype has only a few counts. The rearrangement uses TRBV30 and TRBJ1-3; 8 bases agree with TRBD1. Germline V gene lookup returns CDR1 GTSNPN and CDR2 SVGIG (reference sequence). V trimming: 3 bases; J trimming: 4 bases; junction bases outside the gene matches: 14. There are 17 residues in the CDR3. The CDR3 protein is CAWSVGAGGLSGNTIYF. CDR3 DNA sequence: TGTGCCTGGAGCGTGGGCGCAGGGGGCCTTTCAGGAAACACCATATATTTT.

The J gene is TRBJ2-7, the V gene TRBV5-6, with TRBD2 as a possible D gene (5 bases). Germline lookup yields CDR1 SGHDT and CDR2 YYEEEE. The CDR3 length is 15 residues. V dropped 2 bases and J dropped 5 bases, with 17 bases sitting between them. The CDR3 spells CASSFVGELWDEQYF. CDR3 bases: TGTGCCAGCAGCTTCGTCGGGGAATTGTGGGACGAGCAGTACTTC.

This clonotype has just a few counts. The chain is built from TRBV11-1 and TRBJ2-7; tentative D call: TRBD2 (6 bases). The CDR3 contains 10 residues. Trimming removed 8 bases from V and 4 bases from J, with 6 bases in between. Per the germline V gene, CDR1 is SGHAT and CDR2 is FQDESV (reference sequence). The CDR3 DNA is TGTGCCAGCGGGACTTACGAGCAGTACTTC. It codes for CASGTYEQYF.

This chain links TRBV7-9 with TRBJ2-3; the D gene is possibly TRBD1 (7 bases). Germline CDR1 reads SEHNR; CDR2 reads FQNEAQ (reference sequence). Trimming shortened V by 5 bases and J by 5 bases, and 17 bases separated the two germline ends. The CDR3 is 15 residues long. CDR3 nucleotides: TGTGCCAGCAGCACGGGCGGGACAGTTAAAGATACGCAGTATTTT. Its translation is CASSTGGTVKDTQYF.

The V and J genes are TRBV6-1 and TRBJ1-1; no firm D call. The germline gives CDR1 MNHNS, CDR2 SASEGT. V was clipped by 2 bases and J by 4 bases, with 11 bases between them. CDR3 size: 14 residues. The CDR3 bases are TGTGCCAGCAGTGAATACGGGAAGGGCACTGAAGCTTTCTTT. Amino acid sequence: CASSEYGKGTEAFF.

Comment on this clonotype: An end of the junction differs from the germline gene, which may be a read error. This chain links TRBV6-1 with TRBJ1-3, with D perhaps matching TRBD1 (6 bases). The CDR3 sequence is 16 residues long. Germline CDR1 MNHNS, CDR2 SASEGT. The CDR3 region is CATSPQFGGPGNTIYF. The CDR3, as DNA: TGTGCCACCAGTCCCCAGTTCGGGGGGCCTGGAAACACCATATATTTT.

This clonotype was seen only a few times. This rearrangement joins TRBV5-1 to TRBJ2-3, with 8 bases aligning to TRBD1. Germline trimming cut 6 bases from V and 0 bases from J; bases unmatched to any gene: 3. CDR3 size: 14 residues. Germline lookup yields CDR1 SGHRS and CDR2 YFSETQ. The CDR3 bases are TGCGCCAGCATGCGGGACAGGAGCACAGATACGCAGTATTTT. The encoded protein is CASMRDRSTDTQYF.

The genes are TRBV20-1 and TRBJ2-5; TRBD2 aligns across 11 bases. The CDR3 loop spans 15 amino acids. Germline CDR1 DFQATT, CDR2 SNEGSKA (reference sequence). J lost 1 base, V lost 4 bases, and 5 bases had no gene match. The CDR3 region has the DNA TGCAGTGCTACTTCCGGGACTAGCGGCCAAGAGACCCAGTACTTC. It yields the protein CSATSGTSGQETQYF.

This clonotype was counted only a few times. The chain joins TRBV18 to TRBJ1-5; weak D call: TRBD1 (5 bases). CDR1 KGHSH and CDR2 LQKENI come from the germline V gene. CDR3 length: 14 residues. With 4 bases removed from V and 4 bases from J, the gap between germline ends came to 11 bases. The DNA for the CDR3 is TGTGCCAGCTCACACCGGGACCTTAATCAGCCCCAGCATTTT. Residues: CASSHRDLNQPQHF. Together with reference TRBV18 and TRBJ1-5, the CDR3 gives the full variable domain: NAGVMQNPRHLVRRRGQEARLRCSPMKGHSHVYWYRQLPEEGLKFMVYLQKENIIDESGMPKERFSAEFPKEGPSILRIQQVVRGDSAAYFCASSHRDLNQPQHFGDGTRLSIL.

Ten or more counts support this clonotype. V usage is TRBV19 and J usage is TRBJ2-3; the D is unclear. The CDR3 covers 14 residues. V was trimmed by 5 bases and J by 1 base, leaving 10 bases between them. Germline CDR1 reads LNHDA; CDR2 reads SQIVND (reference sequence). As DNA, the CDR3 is TGTGCCAGTAGTTCCCCCGACCGCACAGATACGCAGTATTTT. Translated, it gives CASSSPDRTDTQYF.